These T cell receptor beta chains were read from a single sample in a study of blood T cell repertoires in COVID-19. Sequenced by immunoSEQ multiplex PCR; TCRdb stores in-frame clones only, minus some. Of some 40,000 clones listed, under 85% are singletons. Sample: peripheral blood. These receptors were taken from a woman at least 80 years old with acute or convalescent COVID-19. CDR3s include the opening cysteine and the closing phenylalanine or tryptophan. A D gene is named only where the DNA matches it firmly. Size is stated for part of the rows, as once, few or many counts, or as a class when the clone is expanded.

>TRBJ2-3|TRBD2|TRBV5-1|-
TGCGCCAGCAGCCCTGGGGTAGCGGGGTACACAGATACGCAGTATTTT
CASSPGVAGYTDTQYF
>TRBJ2-5|TRBD1|TRBV11-2|-
TGTGCCAGCAGCCTCAGGGGGCAGGAGACCCAGTACTTC
CASSLRGQETQYF
>TRBJ2-1|-|TRBV2|-
TGTGCCAGCAGTGAAGCGAGGGTAGAGCAGTTCTTC
CASSEARVEQFF
>TRBJ2-7|TRBD1|TRBV5-1|-
TGCGCCAGCAGTCTCGGGACAGGGGAAGTCTACGAGCAGTACTTC
CASSLGTGEVYEQYF
>TRBJ2-1|-|TRBV4-1|-
TGCGCCAGCAGCCAAGTCTGGAGGTTACGGAATGAGCAGTTCTTC
CASSQVWRLRNEQFF
>TRBJ2-5|-|TRBV6-2/TRBV6-3|-
TGTGCCAGCAGTTACGATCTACAGGGAGAACCTTTTCAAGAGACCCAGTACTTC
CASSYDLQGEPFQETQYF
>TRBJ1-4|-|TRBV5-1|-
TGCGCCAGCAGCTTGGGCATTATCGCGGGGGATGAAAAACTGTTTTTT
CASSLGIIAGDEKLFF
>TRBJ1-1|-|TRBV3-1/TRBV3-2|-
TGTGCCAGCAGCCAGGGGCTGAACACTGAAGCTTTCTTT
CASSQGLNTEAFF
>TRBJ2-3|-|TRBV9|-
TGTGCCAGCAGCGGTCCCCTGACTAGCACAGATACGCAGTATTTT
CASSGPLTSTDTQYF
>TRBJ1-5|-|TRBV30|-
TGTGCCTGGAGTGTAACGGGGACATCTCTTACCCAGCATTTT
CAWSVTGTSLTQHF
>TRBJ1-2|TRBD1|TRBV5-6|-
TGTGCCAGCAGCTTACCGGGACAGGGATACTATGGCTACACCTTC
CASSLPGQGYYGYTF
>TRBJ1-5|TRBD1|TRBV2|-
TGTGCCAGCAGTTTGGACAGGGCTCAGCCCCAGCATTTT
CASSLDRAQPQHF
>TRBJ2-3|TRBD1|TRBV5-1|-
TGCGCCAGCAGCTTGGACAGGGGGCCCGCAGATACGCAGTATTTT
CASSLDRGPADTQYF
>TRBJ2-3|-|TRBV5-1|-
TGCGCCAGCAGCTGGAGACAGAACGACGCAGATACGCAGTATTTT
CASSWRQNDADTQYF
>TRBJ1-5|-|TRBV28|-
TGTGCCACCTATTCAGGGGACGATCAGCCCCAGCATTTT
CATYSGDDQPQHF
>TRBJ1-6|-|TRBV19|-
TGTGCCAGTAGTATAGCGAACACCGCCGGGTCCTATAATTCACCCCTCCACTTT
CASSIANTAGSYNSPLHF
>TRBJ2-1|TRBD1|TRBV28|few
TGTGCCAGCATTCGGGACAGGGGTGGCAATGAGCAGTTCTTC
CASIRDRGGNEQFF
>TRBJ1-6|-|TRBV6-5|-
TGTGCCAGCAGTTCAAGGACAGCAATGATTAATTCACCCCTCCACTTT
CASSSRTAMINSPLHF
>TRBJ2-5|TRBD1|TRBV2|-
TGTGCCAGCAGTGAACGACAGGGGCACGAGACCCAGTACTTC
CASSERQGHETQYF
>TRBJ2-3|-|TRBV3-1/TRBV3-2|-
TGTGCCAGCAGCCAAAGGGAAACTTCGGGAGGGGGCGGAGATACGCAGTATTTT
CASSQRETSGGGGDTQYF
>TRBJ2-1|TRBD2|TRBV30|-
TGTGCCTGGAACCTCATCGGGACTAGCGGGTCGTACAATGAGCAGTTCTTC
CAWNLIGTSGSYNEQFF
>TRBJ1-5|-|TRBV5-8|-
TGTGCCAGCAGCTTGGACAGTCAGCCCCAGCATTTT
CASSLDSQPQHF
>TRBJ2-7|TRBD1|TRBV11-3|-
TGTGCCAGCAGCGCTGGAGGTGGACAGGGGGGGACCTACGAGCAGTACTTC
CASSAGGGQGGTYEQYF
>TRBJ2-6|-|TRBV6-5|-
TGTGCCAGCAGCGCCCCAGGAACTGGGGCCAACGTCCTGACTTTC
CASSAPGTGANVLTF
>TRBJ2-5|TRBD2|TRBV5-1|-
TGCGCCAGCAGCGAGGGACTAGCGGAAGAGACCCAGTACTTC
CASSEGLAEETQYF
>TRBJ1-5|-|TRBV4-2|few
TGTGCCAGCAGCCCAGGGACGGGGGTAGGCAATCAGCCCCAGCATTTT
CASSPGTGVGNQPQHF
>TRBJ1-1|-|TRBV14|-
TGTGCCAGCAGCCAGGTCGAGAGGACTGAAGCTTTCTTT
CASSQVERTEAFF
>TRBJ2-1|TRBD2|TRBV19|few
TGTGCCAGTAGTTGGGCTAGCGGGGGCGTGGGGATGGTTGTCTTC
CASSWASGGVGMVVF
>TRBJ1-6|-|TRBV6-2/TRBV6-3|-
TGTGCCAGCAGTGATCCAACAGGGAGCCTGAATTCACCCCTCCACTTT
CASSDPTGSLNSPLHF
>TRBJ1-3|TRBD1|TRBV7-2|-
TGTGCCAGCAGCCGGGGGACAGTCCGCGACACCATATATTTT
CASSRGTVRDTIYF
>TRBJ1-5|TRBD1|TRBV9|once
TGTGCCAGCAGCTTCGGACAGGGAGATCAGCCCCAGCATTTT
CASSFGQGDQPQHF
>TRBJ2-2|TRBD2|TRBV7-6|-
TGTGCCAGCAGCTCAGTCTTGGGGGGGTCCGCGAACACCGGGGAGCTGTTTTTT
CASSSVLGGSANTGELFF
>TRBJ1-1|-|TRBV25-1|once
TGTGCCAGCAGTGAATACGCGGTTGCGGGCAAAGCTTTCTTT
CASSEYAVAGKAFF
>TRBJ2-1|-|TRBV7-9|-
TGTGCCAGCAGCTTATCAATCCACGGGGAAGAGCAGTTCTTC
CASSLSIHGEEQFF
>TRBJ1-1|-|TRBV2|-
TGTGCCAGCAGTGGATCCAGGGAAGCCGGGCTGACTTTCTTT
CASSGSREAGLTFF
>TRBJ2-1|TRBD2|TRBV19|-
TGTGCCAGTAGTATAGGGGGCCAGCGGGGCTCCAATGAGCAGTTCTTC
CASSIGGQRGSNEQFF
>TRBJ2-1|TRBD1|TRBV3-1/TRBV3-2|-
TGTGCCAGCAGTCTTATCCGGGACAGGTACTACAATGAGCAGTTCTTC
CASSLIRDRYYNEQFF
>TRBJ1-5|TRBD1|TRBV19|few
TGTGCCAGTAGTGGGACAGGCAATCAGCCCCAGCATTTT
CASSGTGNQPQHF
>TRBJ1-1|TRBD1|TRBV28|-
TGTGCCAGCAGGACTACAGGGGGCCTAAGGACTGAAGCTTTCTTT
CASRTTGGLRTEAFF
>TRBJ2-1|TRBD2|TRBV27|-
TGTGCCAGCAGTTCCCGGGACTATTCCTACAATGAGCAGTTCTTC
CASSSRDYSYNEQFF
>TRBJ2-1|TRBD2|TRBV12-5|-
TGTGCTAGTGGTTTGAGTACTAGCGGGGGGGCGGGCAATGAGCAGTTCTTC
CASGLSTSGGAGNEQFF
>TRBJ1-1|TRBD1|TRBV5-1|-
TGCGCCAGCAGCTGGGACAGGAAGACTGAAGCTTTCTTT
CASSWDRKTEAFF
>TRBJ1-2|-|TRBV3-1/TRBV3-2|few
TGTGCCAGCAGCCAGGGAGGGGGAAACTATGGCTACACCTTC
CASSQGGGNYGYTF
>TRBJ2-5|TRBD1|TRBV2|-
TGTGCCAGCAGTCGAGCCCTCGGGACAGGGGCAGAGACCCAGTACTTC
CASSRALGTGAETQYF